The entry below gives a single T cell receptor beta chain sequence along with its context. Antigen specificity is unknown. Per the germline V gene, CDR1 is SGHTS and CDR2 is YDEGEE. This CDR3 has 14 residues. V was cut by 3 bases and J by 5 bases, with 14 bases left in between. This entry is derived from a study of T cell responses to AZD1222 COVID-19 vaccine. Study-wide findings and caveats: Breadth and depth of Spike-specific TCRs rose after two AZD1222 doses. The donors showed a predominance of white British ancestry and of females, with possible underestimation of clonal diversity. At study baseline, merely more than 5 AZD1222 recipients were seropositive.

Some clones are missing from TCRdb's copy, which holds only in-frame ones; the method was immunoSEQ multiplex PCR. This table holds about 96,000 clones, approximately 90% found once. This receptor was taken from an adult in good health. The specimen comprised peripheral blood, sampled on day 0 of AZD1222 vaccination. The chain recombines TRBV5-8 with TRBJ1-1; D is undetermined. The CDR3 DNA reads TGTGCCAGCAGCTACTCCTCCAGTACTACTGAAGCTTTCTTT. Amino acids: CASSYSSSTTEAFF.